The T cell receptor (beta chain) under discussion was sequenced for a study of T cells in localized non-small cell lung cancer. Germline trimming cut 0 bases from V and 0 bases from J; bases unmatched to any gene: 10. CDR1 is SQVTM and CDR2 is ANQGSEA in the germline V gene. The CDR3 length is 18 residues. Turning to this clone: Its matching antigen is unknown.

Using immunoSEQ multiplex PCR, the repertoire was profiled, and TCRdb retains in-frame clones only, with some absent. This sample has 40,000 to 50,000 clones, with about 86% found just once. General study findings and limits: Uninvolved adjacent lung showed peak T cell clonality, exceeding tumor. Sequencing was limited to one tumor region, leaving the possibility of heterogeneity open. Adjacent lung tissue had a median about 58 of the top 100 clones found in the tumor.

The receptor comes from a woman aged 18 to 49 with stage III lung adenocarcinoma. The specimen was peripheral blood, collected before any cancer treatment. V usage is TRBV29-1 and J usage is TRBJ1-3, with 8 nucleotides matching TRBD1. The CDR3 spells CSVEDPGTGRFSGNTIYF. Written as DNA, the CDR3 is TGCAGCGTTGAAGATCCCGGGACAGGCCGATTCTCTGGAAACACCATATATTTT.